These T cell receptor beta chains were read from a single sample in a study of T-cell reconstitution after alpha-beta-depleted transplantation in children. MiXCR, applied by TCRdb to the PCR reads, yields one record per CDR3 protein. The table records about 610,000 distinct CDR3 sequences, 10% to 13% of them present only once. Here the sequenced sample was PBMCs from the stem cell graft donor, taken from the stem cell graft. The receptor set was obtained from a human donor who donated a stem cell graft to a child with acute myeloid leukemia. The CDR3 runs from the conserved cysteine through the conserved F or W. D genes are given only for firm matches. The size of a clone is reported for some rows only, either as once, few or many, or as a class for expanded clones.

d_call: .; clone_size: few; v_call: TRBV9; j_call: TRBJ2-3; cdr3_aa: CASSDVAGGVTDTQYF; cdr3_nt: TGTGCCAGCAGCGACGTAGCAGGGGGGGTCACAGATACGCAGTATTTT
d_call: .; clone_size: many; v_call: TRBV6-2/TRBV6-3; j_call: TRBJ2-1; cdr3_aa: CASSYPSSLGSNEQFF; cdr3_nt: TGTGCCAGCAGTTACCCGTCGAGCCTGGGGTCCAATGAGCAGTTCTTC
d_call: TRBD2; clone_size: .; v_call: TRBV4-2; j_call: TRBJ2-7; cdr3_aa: CASSQGPGTSTPYEQYF; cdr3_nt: TGTGCCAGCAGCCAAGGACCCGGGACTAGCACCCCCTACGAGCAGTACTTC
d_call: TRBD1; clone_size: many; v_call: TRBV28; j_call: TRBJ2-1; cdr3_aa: CASSSPSRDRGAWEQFF; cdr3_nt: TGTGCCAGCAGTTCCCCGTCGCGGGACAGGGGAGCCTGGGAGCAGTTCTTC
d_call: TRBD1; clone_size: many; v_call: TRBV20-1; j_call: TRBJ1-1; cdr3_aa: CSAMTGAQAFF; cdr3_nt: TGCAGTGCCATGACAGGGGCTCAAGCTTTCTTT
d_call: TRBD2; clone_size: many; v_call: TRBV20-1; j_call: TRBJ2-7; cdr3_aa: CSARPGLAGEQYF; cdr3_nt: TGCAGTGCTAGGCCGGGACTAGCGGGAGAGCAGTACTTC
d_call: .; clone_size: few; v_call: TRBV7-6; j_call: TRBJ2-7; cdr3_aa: CASSLTDGPPSYEQYF; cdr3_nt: TGTGCCAGCAGCCTCACCGACGGCCCTCCCTCCTACGAGCAGTACTTC
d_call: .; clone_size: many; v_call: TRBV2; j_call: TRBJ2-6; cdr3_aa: CASSDAQSPANVLTF; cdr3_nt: TGTGCCAGCAGTGACGCCCAGTCGCCGGCCAACGTCCTGACTTTC
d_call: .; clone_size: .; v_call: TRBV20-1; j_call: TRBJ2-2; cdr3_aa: CSARTGQNTGELFF; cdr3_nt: TGCAGTGCCAGAACAGGCCAGAACACCGGGGAGCTGTTTTTT
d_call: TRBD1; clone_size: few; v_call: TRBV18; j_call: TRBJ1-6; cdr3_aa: CASLGQRDSPLHF; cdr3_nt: TGTGCCAGCCTGGGACAGAGGGATTCACCCCTCCACTTT
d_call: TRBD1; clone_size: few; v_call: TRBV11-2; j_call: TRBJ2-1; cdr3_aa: CASSWPGQGAQSSYNEQFF; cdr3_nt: TGTGCCAGCAGCTGGCCGGGACAGGGGGCGCAAAGCTCCTACAATGAGCAGTTCTTC
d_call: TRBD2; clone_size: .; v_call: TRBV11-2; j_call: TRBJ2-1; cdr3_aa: CASSFRTSGRSSSYNEQFF; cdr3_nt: TGTGCCAGCAGCTTTCGGACTAGCGGGAGGTCCAGCTCCTACAATGAGCAGTTCTTC
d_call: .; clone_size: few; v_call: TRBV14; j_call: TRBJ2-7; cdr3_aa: CASSQDTGSHEQYF; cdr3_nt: TGTGCCAGCAGCCAAGATACAGGGAGCCACGAGCAGTACTTC
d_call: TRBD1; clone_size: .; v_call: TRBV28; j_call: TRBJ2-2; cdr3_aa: CASSSTGAPTGELFF; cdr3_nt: TGTGCCAGCAGTTCGACAGGGGCCCCCACCGGGGAGCTGTTTTTT
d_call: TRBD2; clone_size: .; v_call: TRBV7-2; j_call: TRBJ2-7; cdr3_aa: CASSAGLGWAYEQYF; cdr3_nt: TGTGCCAGCAGCGCCGGACTAGGTTGGGCCTACGAGCAGTACTTC
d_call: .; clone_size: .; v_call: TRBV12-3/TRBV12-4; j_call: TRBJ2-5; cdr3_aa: CASSFTAGRETQYF; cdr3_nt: TGTGCCAGCAGTTTTACGGCGGGAAGGGAGACCCAGTACTTC
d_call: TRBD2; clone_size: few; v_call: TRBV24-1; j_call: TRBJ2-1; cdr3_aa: CATSDLVAGTYNEQFF; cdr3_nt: TGTGCCACCAGTGATTTGGTAGCGGGGACCTACAATGAGCAGTTCTTC
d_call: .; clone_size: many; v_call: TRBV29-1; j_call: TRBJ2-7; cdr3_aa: CSVPGGGDSYEQYF; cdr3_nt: TGCAGCGTGCCCGGCGGGGGCGACTCCTACGAGCAGTACTTC
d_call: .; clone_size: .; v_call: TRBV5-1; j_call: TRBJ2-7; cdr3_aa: CASSLTGSGYEQYF; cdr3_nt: TGCGCCAGCAGCTTGACAGGGAGCGGCTACGAGCAGTACTTC
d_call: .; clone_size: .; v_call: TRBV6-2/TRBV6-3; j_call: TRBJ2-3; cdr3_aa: CASSYSRGYGGDTQYF; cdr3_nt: TGTGCCAGCAGTTACTCCCGTGGTTATGGAGGGGATACGCAGTATTTT
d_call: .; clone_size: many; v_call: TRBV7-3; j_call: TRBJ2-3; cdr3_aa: CASSYSARDTQYF; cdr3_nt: TGTGCCAGCAGCTATTCAGCAAGGGATACGCAGTATTTT
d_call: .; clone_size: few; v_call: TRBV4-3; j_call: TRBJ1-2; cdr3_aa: CATSAVLGDYGYTF; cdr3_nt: TGCGCCACCTCAGCGGTTCTGGGAGACTATGGCTACACCTTC
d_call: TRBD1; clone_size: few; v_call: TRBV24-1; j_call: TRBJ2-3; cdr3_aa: CATSGSTGRSTDTQYF; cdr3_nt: TGTGCCACCAGTGGCTCGACAGGGCGAAGCACAGATACGCAGTATTTT
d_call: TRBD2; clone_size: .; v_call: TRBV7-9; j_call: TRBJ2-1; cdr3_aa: CASSLGQREGLKEFF; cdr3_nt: TGTGCCAGCAGCTTAGGTCAGCGGGAGGGCCTAAAGGAGTTCTTC
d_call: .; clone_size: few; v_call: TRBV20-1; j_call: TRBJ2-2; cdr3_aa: CSAPRSSLIADTGELFF; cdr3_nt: TGCAGTGCGCCGAGGAGCAGCTTAATAGCTGACACCGGGGAGCTGTTTTTT
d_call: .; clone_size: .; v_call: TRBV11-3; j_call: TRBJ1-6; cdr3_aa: CASSLRSADSPLHF; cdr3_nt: TGTGCCAGCAGCTTAAGGTCCGCTGATTCACCCCTCCACTTT
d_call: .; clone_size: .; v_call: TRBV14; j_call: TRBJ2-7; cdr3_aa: CASSQGTFYEQYF; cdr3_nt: TGTGCCAGCAGCCAAGGGACTTTCTACGAGCAGTACTTC